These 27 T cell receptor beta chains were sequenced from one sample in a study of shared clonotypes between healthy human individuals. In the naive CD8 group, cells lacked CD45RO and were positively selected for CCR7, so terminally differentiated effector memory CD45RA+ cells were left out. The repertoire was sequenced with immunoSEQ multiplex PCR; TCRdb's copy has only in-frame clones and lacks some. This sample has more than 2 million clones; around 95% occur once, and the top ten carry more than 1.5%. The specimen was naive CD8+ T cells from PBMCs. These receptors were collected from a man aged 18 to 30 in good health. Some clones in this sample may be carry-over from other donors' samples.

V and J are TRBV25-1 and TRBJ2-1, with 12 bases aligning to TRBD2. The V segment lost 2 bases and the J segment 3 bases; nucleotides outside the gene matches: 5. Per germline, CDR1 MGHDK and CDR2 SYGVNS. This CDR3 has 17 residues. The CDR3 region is CASSEIGLAGNYNEQFF. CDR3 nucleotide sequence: TGTGCCAGCAGTGAAATAGGACTAGCGGGGAACTACAATGAGCAGTTCTTC.

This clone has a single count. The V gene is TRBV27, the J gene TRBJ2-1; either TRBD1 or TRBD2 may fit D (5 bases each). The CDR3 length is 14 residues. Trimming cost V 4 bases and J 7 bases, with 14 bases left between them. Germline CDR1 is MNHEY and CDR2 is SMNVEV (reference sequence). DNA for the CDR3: TGTGCCAGCAGTTGGGGGACCCTGCTTAATGAGCAGTTCTTC. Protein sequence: CASSWGTLLNEQFF.

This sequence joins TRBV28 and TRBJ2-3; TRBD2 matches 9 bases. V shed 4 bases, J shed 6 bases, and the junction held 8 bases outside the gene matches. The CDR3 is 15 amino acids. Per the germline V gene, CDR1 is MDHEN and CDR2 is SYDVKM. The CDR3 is CASSWGGSGRDTQYF. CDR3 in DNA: TGTGCCAGCAGTTGGGGCGGGAGCGGGAGGGATACGCAGTATTTT.

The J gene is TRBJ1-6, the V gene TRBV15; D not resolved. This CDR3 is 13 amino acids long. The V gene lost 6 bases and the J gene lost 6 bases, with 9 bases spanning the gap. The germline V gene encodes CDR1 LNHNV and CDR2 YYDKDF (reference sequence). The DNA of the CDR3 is TGTGCCACCAGAAGGGTTACTAATTCACCCCTCCACTTT. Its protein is CATRRVTNSPLHF.

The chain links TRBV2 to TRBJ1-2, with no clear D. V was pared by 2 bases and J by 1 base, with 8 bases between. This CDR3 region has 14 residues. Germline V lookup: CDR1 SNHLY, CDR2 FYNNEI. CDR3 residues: CASSEPQYNYGYTF. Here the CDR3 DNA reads TGTGCCAGCAGTGAACCCCAGTATAACTATGGCTACACCTTC.

The CDR3, as DNA: TGTGCCAGCAGTCCGGACAGGGGAATTTTAGAGACCCAGTACTTC. It yields the protein CASSPDRGILETQYF. The gene calls are TRBV27 and TRBJ2-5; TRBD1 aligns across 9 bases. There are 15 residues in the CDR3. Per germline, CDR1 MNHEY and CDR2 SMNVEV (reference sequence). Trimming at V came to 5 bases and at J to 4 bases, leaving 8 bases not matched to a gene.

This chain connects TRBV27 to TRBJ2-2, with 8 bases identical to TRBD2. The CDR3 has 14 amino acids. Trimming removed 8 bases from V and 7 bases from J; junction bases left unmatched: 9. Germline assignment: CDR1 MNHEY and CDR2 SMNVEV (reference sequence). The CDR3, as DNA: TGTGCCAGCTGCCCCCGGGCGGGAGGCGGGGAGCTGTTTTTT. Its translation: CASCPRAGGGELFF.

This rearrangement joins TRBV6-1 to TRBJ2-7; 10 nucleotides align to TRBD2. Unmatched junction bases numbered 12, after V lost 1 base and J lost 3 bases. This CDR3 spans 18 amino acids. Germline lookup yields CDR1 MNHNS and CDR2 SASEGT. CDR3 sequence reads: CASSEVLPRLAGIYEQYF. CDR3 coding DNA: TGTGCCAGCAGTGAAGTTCTCCCCAGACTAGCGGGTATCTACGAGCAGTACTTC.

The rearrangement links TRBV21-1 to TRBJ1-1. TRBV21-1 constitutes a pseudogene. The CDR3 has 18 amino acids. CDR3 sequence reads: CASSKALGAAATNTEAFF. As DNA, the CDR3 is TGTGCCAGCAGCAAAGCGCTTGGGGCAGCGGCCACGAACACTGAAGCTTTCTTT.

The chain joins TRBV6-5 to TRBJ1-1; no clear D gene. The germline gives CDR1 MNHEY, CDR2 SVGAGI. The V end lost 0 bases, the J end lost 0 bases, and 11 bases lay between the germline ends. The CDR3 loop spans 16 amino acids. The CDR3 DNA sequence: TGTGCCAGCAGTTACTCCGCGTTTACAATGAACACTGAAGCTTTCTTT. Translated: CASSYSAFTMNTEAFF.

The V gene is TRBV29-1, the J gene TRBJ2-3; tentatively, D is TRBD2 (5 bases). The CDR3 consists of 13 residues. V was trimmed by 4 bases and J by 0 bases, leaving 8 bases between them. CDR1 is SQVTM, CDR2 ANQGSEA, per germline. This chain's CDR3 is CSVAGLSTDTQYF. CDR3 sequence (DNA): TGCAGCGTTGCGGGGTTGAGCACAGATACGCAGTATTTT.

The CDR3 reads CASSVVMTGGNTEAFF. The CDR3 nucleotides read TGTGCCAGCAGCGTAGTTATGACAGGGGGGAACACTGAAGCTTTCTTT. The chain joins TRBV9 to TRBJ1-1; 9 positions agree with TRBD1. Germline CDR1 is SGDLS and CDR2 is YYNGEE. The CDR3 consists of 16 residues. V shed 0 bases, J shed 1 base, and the junction held 4 bases outside the gene matches.

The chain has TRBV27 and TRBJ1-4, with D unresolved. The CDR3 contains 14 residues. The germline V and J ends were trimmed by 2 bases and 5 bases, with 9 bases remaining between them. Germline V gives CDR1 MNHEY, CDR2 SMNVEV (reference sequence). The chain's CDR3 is CASSLPGPNEKLFF. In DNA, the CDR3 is TGTGCCAGCAGTTTACCCGGGCCCAATGAAAAACTGTTTTTT.

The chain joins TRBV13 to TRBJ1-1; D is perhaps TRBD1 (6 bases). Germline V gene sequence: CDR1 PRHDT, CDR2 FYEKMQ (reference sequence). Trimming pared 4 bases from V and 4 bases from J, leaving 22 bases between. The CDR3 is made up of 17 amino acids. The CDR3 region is CASSSSTGWTPVTEAFF. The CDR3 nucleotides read TGTGCCAGCAGCTCATCGACAGGTTGGACCCCCGTCACTGAAGCTTTCTTT. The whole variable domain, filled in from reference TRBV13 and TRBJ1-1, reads AAGVIQSPRHLIKEKRETATLKCYPIPRHDTVYWYQQGPGQDPQFLISFYEKMQSDKGSIPDRFSAQQFSDYHSELNMSSLELGDSALYFCASSSSTGWTPVTEAFFGQGTRLTVV.

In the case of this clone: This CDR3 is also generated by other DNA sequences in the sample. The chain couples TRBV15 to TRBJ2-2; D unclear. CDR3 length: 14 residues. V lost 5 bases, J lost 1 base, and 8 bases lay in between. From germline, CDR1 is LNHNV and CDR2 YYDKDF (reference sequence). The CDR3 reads CATSFTENTGELFF. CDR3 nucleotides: TGTGCCACCAGCTTCACAGAGAACACCGGGGAGCTGTTTTTT.

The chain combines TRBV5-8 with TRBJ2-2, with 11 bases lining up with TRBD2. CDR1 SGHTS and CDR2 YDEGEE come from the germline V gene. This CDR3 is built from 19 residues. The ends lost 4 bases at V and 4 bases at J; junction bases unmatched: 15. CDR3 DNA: TGTGCCAGCAGCCACCCGACTAGCGGGACTTCGTTTTTCACCGGGGAGCTGTTTTTT. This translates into CASSHPTSGTSFFTGELFF.

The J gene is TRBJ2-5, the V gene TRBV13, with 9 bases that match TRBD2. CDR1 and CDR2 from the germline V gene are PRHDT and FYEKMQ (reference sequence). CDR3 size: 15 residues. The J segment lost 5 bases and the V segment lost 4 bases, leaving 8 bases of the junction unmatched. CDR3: CASSSGLAYGETQYF. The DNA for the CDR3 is TGTGCCAGCAGCTCCGGACTAGCGTACGGGGAGACCCAGTACTTC.

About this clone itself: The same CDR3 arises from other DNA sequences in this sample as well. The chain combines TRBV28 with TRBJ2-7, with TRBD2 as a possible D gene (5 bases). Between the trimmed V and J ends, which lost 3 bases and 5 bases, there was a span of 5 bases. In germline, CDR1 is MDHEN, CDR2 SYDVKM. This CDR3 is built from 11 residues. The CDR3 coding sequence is TGTGCCAGCAGTTTCGGGGACGAGCAGTACTTC. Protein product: CASSFGDEQYF. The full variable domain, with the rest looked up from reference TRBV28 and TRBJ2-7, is DVKVTQSSRYLVKRTGEKVFLECVQDMDHENMFWYRQDPGLGLRLIYFSYDVKMKEKGDIPEGYSVSREKKERFSLILESASTNQTSMYLCASSFGDEQYFGPGTRLTVT.

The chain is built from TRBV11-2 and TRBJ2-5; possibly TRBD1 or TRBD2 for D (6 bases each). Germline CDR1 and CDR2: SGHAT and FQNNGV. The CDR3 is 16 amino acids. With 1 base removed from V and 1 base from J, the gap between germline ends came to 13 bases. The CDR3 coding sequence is TGTGCCAGCAGCTTAGTCCGGGGGCGAGGCCAAGAGACCCAGTACTTC. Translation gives CASSLVRGRGQETQYF. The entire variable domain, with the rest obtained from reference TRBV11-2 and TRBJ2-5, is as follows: EAGVAQSPRYKIIEKRQSVAFWCNPISGHATLYWYQQILGQGPKLLIQFQNNGVVDDSQLPKDRFSAERLKGVDSTLKIQPAKLEDSAVYLCASSLVRGRGQETQYFGPGTRLLVL.

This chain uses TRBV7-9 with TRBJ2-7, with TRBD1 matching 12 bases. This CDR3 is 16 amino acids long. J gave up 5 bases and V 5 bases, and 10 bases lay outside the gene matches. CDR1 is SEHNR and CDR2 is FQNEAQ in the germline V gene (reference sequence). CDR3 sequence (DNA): TGTGCCAGCAGCCCAACACCGGGACAGGGGGCGGACGAGCAGTACTTC. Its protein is CASSPTPGQGADEQYF.

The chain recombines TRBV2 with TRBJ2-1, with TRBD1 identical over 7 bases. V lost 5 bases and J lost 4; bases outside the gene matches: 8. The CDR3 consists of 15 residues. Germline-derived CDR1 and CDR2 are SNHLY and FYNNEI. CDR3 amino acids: CASSRPPTGYNEQFF. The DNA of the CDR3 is TGTGCCAGCAGTCGACCCCCGACAGGGTACAATGAGCAGTTCTTC.

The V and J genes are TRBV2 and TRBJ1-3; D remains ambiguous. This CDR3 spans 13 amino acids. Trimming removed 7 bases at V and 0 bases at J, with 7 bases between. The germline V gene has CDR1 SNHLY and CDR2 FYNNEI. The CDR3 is CASTLSSGNTIYF. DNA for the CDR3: TGTGCCAGCACTCTCAGCTCTGGAAACACCATATATTTT.

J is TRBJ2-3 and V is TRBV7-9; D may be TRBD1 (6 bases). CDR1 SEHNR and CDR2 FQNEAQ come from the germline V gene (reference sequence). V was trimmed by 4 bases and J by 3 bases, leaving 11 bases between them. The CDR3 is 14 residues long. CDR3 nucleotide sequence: TGTGCCAGCAGCTCTGGACAGATAACAGATACGCAGTATTTT. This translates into CASSSGQITDTQYF.

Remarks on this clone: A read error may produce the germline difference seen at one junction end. The CDR3 loop is CASSLEGRFAIYEQYF. In DNA, the CDR3 is TGTGCCAGTAGTCTAGAGGGACGATTTGCCATCTACGAGCAGTACTTC. V and J are TRBV19 and TRBJ2-7; D tentatively fits TRBD1 or TRBD2 (5 bases each). The CDR3 loop spans 16 amino acids. The V gene's germline CDR1 is LNHDA and CDR2 SQIVND (reference sequence).

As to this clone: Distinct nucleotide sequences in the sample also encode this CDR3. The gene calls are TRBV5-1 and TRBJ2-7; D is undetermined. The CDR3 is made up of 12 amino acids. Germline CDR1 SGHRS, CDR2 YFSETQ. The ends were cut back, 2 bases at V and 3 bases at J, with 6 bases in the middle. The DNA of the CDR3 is TGCGCCAGCAGCTTTGCAGGCTACGAGCAGTACTTC. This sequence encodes CASSFAGYEQYF.

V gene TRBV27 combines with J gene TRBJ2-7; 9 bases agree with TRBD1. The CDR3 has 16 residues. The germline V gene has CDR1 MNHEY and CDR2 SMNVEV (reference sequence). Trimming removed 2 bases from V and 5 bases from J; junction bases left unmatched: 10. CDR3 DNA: TGTGCCAGCAGTTTAGATGTCGGGACAGGGTACGACGAGCAGTACTTC. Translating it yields CASSLDVGTGYDEQYF.

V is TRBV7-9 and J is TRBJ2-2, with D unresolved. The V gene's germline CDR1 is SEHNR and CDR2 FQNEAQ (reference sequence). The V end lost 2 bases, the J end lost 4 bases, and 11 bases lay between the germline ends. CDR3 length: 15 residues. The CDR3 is CASSLQPTLTGELFF. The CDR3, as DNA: TGTGCCAGCAGCTTACAGCCAACTCTCACCGGGGAGCTGTTTTTT.